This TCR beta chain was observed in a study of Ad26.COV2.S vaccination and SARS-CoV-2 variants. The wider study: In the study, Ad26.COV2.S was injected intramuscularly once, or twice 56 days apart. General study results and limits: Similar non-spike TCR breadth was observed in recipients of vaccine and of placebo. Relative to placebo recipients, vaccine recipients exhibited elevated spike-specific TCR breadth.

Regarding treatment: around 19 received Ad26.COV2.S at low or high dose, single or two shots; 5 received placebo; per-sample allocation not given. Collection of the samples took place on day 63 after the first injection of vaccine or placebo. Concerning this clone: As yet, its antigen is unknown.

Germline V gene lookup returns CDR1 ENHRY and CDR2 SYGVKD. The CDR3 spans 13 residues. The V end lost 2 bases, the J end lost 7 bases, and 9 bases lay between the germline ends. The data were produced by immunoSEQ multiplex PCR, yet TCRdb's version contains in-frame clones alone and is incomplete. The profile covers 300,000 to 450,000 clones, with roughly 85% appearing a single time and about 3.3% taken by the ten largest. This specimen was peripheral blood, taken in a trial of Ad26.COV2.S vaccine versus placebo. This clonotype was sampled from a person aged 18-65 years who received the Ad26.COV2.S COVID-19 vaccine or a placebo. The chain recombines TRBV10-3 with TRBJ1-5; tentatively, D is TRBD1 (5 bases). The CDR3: CAISEGKGQPQHF. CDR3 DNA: TGTGCCATCAGTGAGGGTAAGGGGCAGCCCCAGCATTTT.